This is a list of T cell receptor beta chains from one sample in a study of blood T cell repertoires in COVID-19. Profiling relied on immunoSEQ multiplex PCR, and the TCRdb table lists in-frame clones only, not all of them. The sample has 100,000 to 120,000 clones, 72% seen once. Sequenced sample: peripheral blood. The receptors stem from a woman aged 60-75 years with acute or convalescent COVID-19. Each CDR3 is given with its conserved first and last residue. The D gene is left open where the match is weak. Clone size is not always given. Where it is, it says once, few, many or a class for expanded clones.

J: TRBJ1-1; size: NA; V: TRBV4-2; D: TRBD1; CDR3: CASSQAGTANTEAFF; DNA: TGTGCCAGCAGCCAAGCTGGGACAGCTAACACTGAAGCTTTCTTT
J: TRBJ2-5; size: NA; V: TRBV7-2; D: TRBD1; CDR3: CASSWARDRETQYF; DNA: TGTGCCAGCAGCTGGGCCCGGGACAGAGAGACCCAGTACTTC
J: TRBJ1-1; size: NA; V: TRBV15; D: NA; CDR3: CATSDPRGNTEAFF; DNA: TGTGCCACCAGCGACCCCCGCGGGAACACTGAAGCTTTCTTT
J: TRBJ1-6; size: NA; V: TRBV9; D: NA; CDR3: CASSVGGRDYSPLHF; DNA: TGTGCCAGCAGCGTAGGCGGCAGGGATTATTCACCCCTCCACTTT
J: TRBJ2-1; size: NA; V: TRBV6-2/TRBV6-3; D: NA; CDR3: CASSRGGSSYNEQFF; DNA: TGTGCCAGCAGCAGGGGGGGAAGCTCCTACAATGAGCAGTTCTTC
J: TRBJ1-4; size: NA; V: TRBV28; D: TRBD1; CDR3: CASSGTGRGTWANEKLFF; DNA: TGTGCCAGCAGTGGGACAGGGAGGGGGACTTGGGCTAATGAAAAACTGTTTTTT
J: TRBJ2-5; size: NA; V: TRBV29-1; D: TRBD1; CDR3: CSVNRGETQYF; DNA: TGCAGCGTGAACAGGGGAGAGACCCAGTACTTC
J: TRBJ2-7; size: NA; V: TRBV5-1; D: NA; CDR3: CASSQTGEVSYEQYF; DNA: TGCGCCAGCAGCCAGACAGGTGAGGTCTCCTACGAGCAGTACTTC
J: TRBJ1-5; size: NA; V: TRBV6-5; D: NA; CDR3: CASYMLAGYNQPQHF; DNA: TGTGCCAGCTACATGTTGGCAGGGTACAATCAGCCCCAGCATTTT
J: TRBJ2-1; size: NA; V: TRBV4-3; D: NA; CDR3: CASSQMASNNEQFF; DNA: TGCGCCAGCAGCCAAATGGCTTCAAACAATGAGCAGTTCTTC
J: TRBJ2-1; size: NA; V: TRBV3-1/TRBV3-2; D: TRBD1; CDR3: CASSHRDSYNEQFF; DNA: TGTGCCAGCAGCCACCGGGACAGCTACAATGAGCAGTTCTTC
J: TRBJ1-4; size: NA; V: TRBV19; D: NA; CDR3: CASSFGQTATNEKLFF; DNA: TGTGCCAGTAGTTTTGGACAGACTGCAACTAATGAAAAACTGTTTTTT
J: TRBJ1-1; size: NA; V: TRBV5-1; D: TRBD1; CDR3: CASSQRTGNTEAFF; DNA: TGCGCCAGCAGCCAAAGGACAGGGAACACTGAAGCTTTCTTT
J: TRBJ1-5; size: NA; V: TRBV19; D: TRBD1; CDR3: CASSTRWGQGNQPQHF; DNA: TGTGCCAGTAGTACGAGATGGGGACAGGGAAATCAGCCCCAGCATTTT
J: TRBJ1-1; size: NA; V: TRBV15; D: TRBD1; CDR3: CATSRDQIRRGQGSFNSEAFF; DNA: TGTGCCACCAGCAGAGATCAAATTCGGAGGGGACAGGGGAGTTTTAACTCTGAAGCTTTCTTT
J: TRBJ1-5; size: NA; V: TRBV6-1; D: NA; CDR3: CASSEASVYWTSNQPQHF; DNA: TGTGCCAGCAGTGAAGCGTCGGTTTATTGGACATCCAATCAGCCCCAGCATTTT
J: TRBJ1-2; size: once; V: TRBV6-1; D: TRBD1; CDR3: CASSEPGQATNYGYTF; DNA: TGTGCCAGCAGCGAACCGGGACAGGCTACTAACTATGGCTACACCTTC
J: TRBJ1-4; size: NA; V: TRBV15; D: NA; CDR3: CATSRDGGGGNEKLFF; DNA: TGTGCCACCAGCAGAGACGGGGGAGGAGGGAATGAAAAACTGTTTTTT
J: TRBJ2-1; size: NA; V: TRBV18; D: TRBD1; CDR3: CASSPERGQGWQFF; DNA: TGTGCCAGCTCCCCGGAGAGGGGGCAAGGGTGGCAGTTCTTC
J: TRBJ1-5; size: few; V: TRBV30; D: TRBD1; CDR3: CAWSVFGQGVYQPQHF; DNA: TGTGCCTGGAGTGTATTTGGACAGGGTGTCTATCAGCCCCAGCATTTT
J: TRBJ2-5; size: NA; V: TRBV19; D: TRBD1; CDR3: CASSISAGGNSETQYF; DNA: TGTGCCAGTAGTATTTCGGCAGGGGGAAATAGCGAGACCCAGTACTTC
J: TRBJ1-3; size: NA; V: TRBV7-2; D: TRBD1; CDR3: CASSKKQGSSGNTIYF; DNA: TGTGCCAGCAGCAAAAAACAGGGGAGCTCTGGAAACACCATATATTTT
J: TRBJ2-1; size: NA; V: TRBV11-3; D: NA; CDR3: CASSRSGAGDNEQFF; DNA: TGTGCCAGCAGCCGTTCTGGGGCAGGCGACAATGAGCAGTTCTTC
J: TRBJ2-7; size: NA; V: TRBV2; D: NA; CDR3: CASNEPIPGDEQYF; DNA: TGTGCCAGCAACGAGCCCATCCCGGGGGACGAGCAGTACTTC
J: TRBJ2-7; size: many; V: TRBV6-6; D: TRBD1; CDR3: CASSSASTGGAYEQYF; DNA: TGTGCCAGCAGTTCCGCCAGCACAGGGGGCGCGTACGAGCAGTACTTC
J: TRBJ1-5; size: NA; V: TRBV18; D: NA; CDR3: CASSSGNLGNQPQHF; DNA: TGTGCCAGCTCGTCAGGGAATTTGGGCAATCAGCCCCAGCATTTT
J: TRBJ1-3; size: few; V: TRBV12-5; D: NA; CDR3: CASGSRGAGNTIYF; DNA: TGTGCTAGTGGTTCCCGGGGGGCGGGAAACACCATATATTTT
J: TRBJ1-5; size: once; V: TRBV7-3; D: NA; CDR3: CASSERGNNQPQHF; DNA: TGTGCCAGCAGCGAACGGGGAAACAATCAGCCCCAGCATTTT
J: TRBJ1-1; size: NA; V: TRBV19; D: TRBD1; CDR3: CASGPTGQSFYGTEAFF; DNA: TGTGCCAGTGGTCCCACGGGACAGAGCTTTTATGGCACTGAAGCTTTCTTT